A selection of T cell receptor beta chains follows, all from one sample in a study of T-cell reconstitution after alpha-beta-depleted transplantation in children. Via MiXCR, TCRdb re-called the PCR reads, giving one row per CDR3 protein. The table records around 380,000 distinct CDR3 sequences, roughly 10% of them present only once. The input for sequencing was PBMCs from the stem cell graft donor, taken from the stem cell graft. These receptors all stem from a human donor who donated a stem cell graft to a child with acute myeloid leukemia. Each CDR3 is given with its conserved first and last residue. A D gene is named only where the DNA matches it firmly. Not all rows give a size; the values are once, few, many and, for expanded clones, a class.

size,D,V,J,DNA,CDR3
NA,TRBD1,TRBV20-1,TRBJ1-5,TGCAGTGCTAGGACAGGGGTCGGTCAGCCCCAGCATTTT,CSARTGVGQPQHF
NA,NA,TRBV5-1,TRBJ1-3,TGCGCCAGCAGCCGGCTAGACCGTTCCTACTCTGGAAACACCATATATTTT,CASSRLDRSYSGNTIYF
many,NA,TRBV12-3/TRBV12-4,TRBJ1-5,TGTGCCAGCAGTCCCCCCACAGGGTGGAATCAGCCCCAGCATTTT,CASSPPTGWNQPQHF
few,NA,TRBV20-1,TRBJ2-6,TGCAGTGCTAGAGATTCGGAGCGCCCCATCCTGACTTTC,CSARDSERPILTF
many,NA,TRBV5-1,TRBJ1-1,TGCGCCAGCAGCTTGGCGTTGAGATCCGGGGCTGAAGCTTTCTTT,CASSLALRSGAEAFF
few,TRBD2,TRBV20-1,TRBJ2-3,TGCAGTGCTAGGGGGGCTAGCGGGGGGAGGTCAGATACGCAGTATTTT,CSARGASGGRSDTQYF
NA,NA,TRBV6-2/TRBV6-3,TRBJ2-3,TGTGCCAGCACAACTACGGCGTCGGATACGCAGTATTTT,CASTTTASDTQYF
NA,TRBD2,TRBV29-1,TRBJ2-7,TGCAGCGTAGCCACCGGAAGCGGGAGGGCCTGGTACGAGCAGTACTTC,CSVATGSGRAWYEQYF
many,NA,TRBV12-3/TRBV12-4,TRBJ1-1,TGTGCCAGCAGCGAACAACCCACTGAAGCTTTCTTT,CASSEQPTEAFF
many,NA,TRBV5-5,TRBJ2-3,TGTGCCAGCAGCTCGGGGGCGTTTAGCACAGATACGCAGTATTTT,CASSSGAFSTDTQYF
NA,NA,TRBV7-3,TRBJ2-6,TGTGCCAGCAGTACAGGGTCCGGGGCCAACGTCCTGACTTTC,CASSTGSGANVLTF
NA,NA,TRBV18,TRBJ2-1,TGTGCCAGCTCACCCCCTTCTAGGGTCTACAATGAGCAGTTCTTC,CASSPPSRVYNEQFF
many,NA,TRBV5-6,TRBJ2-3,TGTGCCAGCAGCTTTCAGCCAGATACGCAGTATTTT,CASSFQPDTQYF
few,NA,TRBV5-1,TRBJ2-5,TGCGCCAGCAGCTTGTTGTCGGGCAGTCTCCAAGAGACCCAGTACTTC,CASSLLSGSLQETQYF
NA,NA,TRBV7-2,TRBJ2-5,TGTGCCAGCAGCGCCTCGGGCTGGGGGGAGACCCAGTACTTC,CASSASGWGETQYF
NA,NA,TRBV12-3/TRBV12-4,TRBJ1-1,TGTGCCAGCAGCTACACCACCCGGGGGGAGGCTTTCTTT,CASSYTTRGEAFF
many,NA,TRBV4-3,TRBJ2-7,TGCGCCAGCAGCCAAGATGCCAGGACTGCCCGCTACGAGCAGTACTTC,CASSQDARTARYEQYF
NA,NA,TRBV20-1,TRBJ2-6,TGCAGTGCCCTTCACTCTGGGGCCAACGTCCTGACTTTC,CSALHSGANVLTF
NA,TRBD2,TRBV5-6,TRBJ2-7,TGTGCCAGCAGCTTTATGACTAGCGGGAGGGCCTACGAGCAGTACTTC,CASSFMTSGRAYEQYF
many,NA,TRBV6-5,TRBJ2-5,TGTGCCAGCATCGGCAGGCGGTGGTTGGGGGCGCAAAGTCGAGAGACCCAGTACTTC,CASIGRRWLGAQSRETQYF
many,TRBD2,TRBV6-4,TRBJ2-5,TGTGCCAGCAGTGCCCGGGAGGGCCTAGGAGAGACCCAGTACTTC,CASSAREGLGETQYF
many,NA,TRBV29-1,TRBJ1-1,TGCAGCGTTGTTTCAGGGGCGAAAGCTTTCTTT,CSVVSGAKAFF
NA,TRBD1,TRBV10-3,TRBJ1-3,TGTGCCACCACGGGACAGCTAAGAAACACCATATATTTT,CATTGQLRNTIYF